This T cell receptor beta chain was obtained from a study of T cells in Graves' hyperthyroidism and ophthalmopathy. General study findings and limits: Most clonotypes that expanded in the thyroid above 0.001 also showed up in blood.

From RNA transcripts, TCR beta CDR3 regions were amplified. Primed by the HTBI set, a first-round RT-PCR was run on the TCR CDR3. TCRdb reanalysed the multiplex PCR reads using MiXCR and keeps one entry per CDR3 protein. In the table there are some 580,000 distinct CDR3 sequences, more than 15% of which are singletons. Germline CDR1 and CDR2: SGHDT and YYEEEE. This CDR3 is built from 13 residues. The germline V and J ends were trimmed by 4 bases and 3 bases, with 11 bases remaining between them. This clonotype was counted a few times. Its antigen is as yet unknown. Clinical symptoms, serum thyroxine, TRAb, thyroid ultrasound and orbital computed tomography informed diagnoses.

The chain links TRBV5-6 to TRBJ2-7; perhaps TRBD2 as D (5 bases). The TCR comes from a woman between 35 and 50 years old with Graves' ophthalmopathy. The sample was blood. The CDR3 reads CASSKGLIYEQYF. CDR3 nucleotide sequence: TGTGCCAGCAGCAAAGGACTTATCTACGAGCAGTACTTC.